The rows below give T cell receptor beta chains drawn from one sample of a study of T cell responses to AZD1222 COVID-19 vaccine. The assay was immunoSEQ multiplex PCR, and TCRdb's table has in-frame clones only and misses some. The sample lists more than 150,000 clones, 85% to 95% seen once, with about 10% in the top ten. Sample: peripheral blood, taken on day 0 of AZD1222 vaccination. All receptors come from an adult in good health. Both conserved end residues are part of each CDR3. Fields, in order: J gene, D gene, clone size, V gene, CDR3 protein, CDR3 DNA. A D gene is named only where the DNA matches it firmly. The size entry is marked missing in some rows and otherwise reads once, few, many or a size class.

J gene: TRBJ1-1; D gene: TRBD1; clone size: .; V gene: TRBV3-1/TRBV3-2; CDR3 protein: CASSQAFATGEDTEAFF; CDR3 DNA: TGTGCCAGCAGCCAAGCTTTTGCGACAGGGGAGGACACTGAAGCTTTCTTT
J gene: TRBJ1-1; D gene: .; clone size: .; V gene: TRBV11-1; CDR3 protein: CASSLYGLTEAFF; CDR3 DNA: TGTGCCAGCAGCCTATATGGGCTCACTGAAGCTTTCTTT
J gene: TRBJ1-2; D gene: TRBD1; clone size: .; V gene: TRBV6-5; CDR3 protein: CASSIGQGKNYGYTF; CDR3 DNA: TGTGCCAGTAGCATCGGACAGGGAAAGAACTATGGCTACACCTTC
J gene: TRBJ1-3; D gene: TRBD1; clone size: .; V gene: TRBV2; CDR3 protein: CASTDTGGNTIYF; CDR3 DNA: TGTGCCAGCACTGACACAGGGGGCAACACCATATATTTT
J gene: TRBJ2-7; D gene: TRBD1; clone size: .; V gene: TRBV15; CDR3 protein: CATSFGTGRSGEQYF; CDR3 DNA: TGTGCCACCAGCTTCGGGACAGGGCGTTCGGGCGAGCAGTACTTC
J gene: TRBJ2-2; D gene: .; clone size: .; V gene: TRBV7-9; CDR3 protein: CASSLPEGLTGELFF; CDR3 DNA: TGTGCCAGCAGCTTACCCGAGGGGTTAACTGGGGAGCTGTTTTTT
J gene: TRBJ2-4; D gene: .; clone size: .; V gene: TRBV5-4; CDR3 protein: CASSLFLGPNTKNIQYF; CDR3 DNA: TGTGCCAGCAGCTTGTTCCTCGGGCCAAATACCAAAAACATTCAGTACTTC
J gene: TRBJ1-1; D gene: .; clone size: .; V gene: TRBV19; CDR3 protein: CASRDGDTEAFF; CDR3 DNA: TGTGCCAGTAGGGATGGAGACACTGAAGCTTTCTTT
J gene: TRBJ1-1; D gene: .; clone size: .; V gene: TRBV6-1; CDR3 protein: CASSEVLGLDTEAFF; CDR3 DNA: TGTGCCAGCAGTGAAGTTTTGGGCCTGGACACTGAAGCTTTCTTT
J gene: TRBJ1-2; D gene: .; clone size: .; V gene: TRBV20-1; CDR3 protein: CSTLGSYGYTF; CDR3 DNA: TGCAGTACCCTAGGGAGCTATGGCTACACCTTC
J gene: TRBJ1-1; D gene: .; clone size: .; V gene: TRBV5-4; CDR3 protein: CASSLVRGRTEAFF; CDR3 DNA: TGTGCCAGCAGCTTGGTACGGGGCCGCACTGAAGCTTTCTTT
J gene: TRBJ1-1; D gene: .; clone size: .; V gene: TRBV19; CDR3 protein: CATRPPIRVEGLNTEAFF; CDR3 DNA: TGTGCCACCCGACCCCCCATAAGGGTAGAGGGGCTGAACACTGAAGCTTTCTTT
J gene: TRBJ1-4; D gene: .; clone size: .; V gene: TRBV30; CDR3 protein: CACRTAQGAYEKLFF; CDR3 DNA: TGTGCCTGTCGCACAGCGCAGGGAGCTTATGAAAAACTGTTTTTT
J gene: TRBJ2-2; D gene: .; clone size: .; V gene: TRBV4-1; CDR3 protein: CASSQDGQGTGELFF; CDR3 DNA: TGCGCCAGCAGCCAAGATGGGCAAGGCACCGGGGAGCTGTTTTTT
J gene: TRBJ2-3; D gene: .; clone size: .; V gene: TRBV3-1/TRBV3-2; CDR3 protein: CASRRTFTDTQYF; CDR3 DNA: TGTGCCAGCAGGCGGACTTTCACAGATACGCAGTATTTT
J gene: TRBJ2-1; D gene: .; clone size: .; V gene: TRBV9; CDR3 protein: CASSVGQQAYNEQFF; CDR3 DNA: TGTGCCAGCAGCGTGGGGCAGCAGGCCTACAATGAGCAGTTCTTC
J gene: TRBJ2-1; D gene: .; clone size: .; V gene: TRBV27; CDR3 protein: CASSRGDRDLYNEQFF; CDR3 DNA: TGTGCCAGCAGCCGAGGAGACCGGGACCTCTACAATGAGCAGTTCTTC
J gene: TRBJ1-1; D gene: .; clone size: .; V gene: TRBV10-3; CDR3 protein: CAARNGDNTEAFF; CDR3 DNA: TGTGCCGCCAGAAACGGGGATAACACTGAAGCTTTCTTT
J gene: TRBJ2-7; D gene: .; clone size: .; V gene: TRBV7-9; CDR3 protein: CASRTQTGNEQYF; CDR3 DNA: TGTGCCAGCAGGACACAGACTGGAAACGAGCAGTACTTC
J gene: TRBJ1-2; D gene: .; clone size: .; V gene: TRBV30; CDR3 protein: CAWSPGHNYGYTF; CDR3 DNA: TGTGCCTGGAGTCCGGGACACAACTATGGCTACACCTTC
J gene: TRBJ1-5; D gene: TRBD1; clone size: .; V gene: TRBV12-3/TRBV12-4; CDR3 protein: CASSPDRAQPQHF; CDR3 DNA: TGTGCCAGCAGTCCGGACAGGGCTCAGCCCCAGCATTTT
J gene: TRBJ1-3; D gene: .; clone size: .; V gene: TRBV6-2/TRBV6-3; CDR3 protein: CASSYGGTVHF; CDR3 DNA: TGTGCCAGCAGTTACGGGGGAACGGTTCATTTT
J gene: TRBJ2-5; D gene: .; clone size: .; V gene: TRBV7-6; CDR3 protein: CASSPNGFPRETQYF; CDR3 DNA: TGTGCCAGCAGCCCAAATGGGTTTCCTCGGGAGACCCAGTACTTC
J gene: TRBJ1-5; D gene: .; clone size: .; V gene: TRBV27; CDR3 protein: CASSLAGNQPQHF; CDR3 DNA: TGTGCCAGCAGTTTAGCGGGGAATCAGCCCCAGCATTTT
J gene: TRBJ2-5; D gene: .; clone size: .; V gene: TRBV29-1; CDR3 protein: CSVEVLGPNEETQYF; CDR3 DNA: TGCAGCGTTGAAGTCCTCGGCCCAAACGAGGAGACCCAGTACTTC
J gene: TRBJ2-1; D gene: TRBD2; clone size: .; V gene: TRBV25-1; CDR3 protein: CASSGGLAGYNEQFF; CDR3 DNA: TGTGCCAGCAGTGGGGGACTAGCGGGATACAATGAGCAGTTCTTC
J gene: TRBJ1-1; D gene: TRBD1; clone size: .; V gene: TRBV5-1; CDR3 protein: CATAQGEGAMAEAFF; CDR3 DNA: TGCGCCACCGCACAGGGGGAGGGGGCTATGGCTGAAGCTTTCTTT
J gene: TRBJ2-2; D gene: TRBD2; clone size: .; V gene: TRBV10-1; CDR3 protein: CASSESVSGTHTGELFF; CDR3 DNA: TGCGCCAGCAGTGAGTCGGTTAGCGGGACGCACACCGGGGAGCTGTTTTTT
J gene: TRBJ1-2; D gene: TRBD1; clone size: .; V gene: TRBV25-1; CDR3 protein: CASGPGQGRIGYTF; CDR3 DNA: TGTGCCAGCGGGCCGGGACAGGGCCGGATCGGCTACACCTTC
J gene: TRBJ2-3; D gene: TRBD2; clone size: .; V gene: TRBV6-4; CDR3 protein: CASSDYGLAGGLPDTQYF; CDR3 DNA: TGTGCCAGCAGTGATTACGGACTAGCGGGGGGGCTTCCAGATACGCAGTATTTT
J gene: TRBJ1-2; D gene: .; clone size: .; V gene: TRBV19; CDR3 protein: CASSWADTNYGYTF; CDR3 DNA: TGTGCCAGTAGTTGGGCGGATACTAACTATGGCTACACCTTC
J gene: TRBJ2-3; D gene: .; clone size: .; V gene: TRBV19; CDR3 protein: CATQAPGTSTDTQYF; CDR3 DNA: TGTGCCACCCAAGCCCCCGGGACTAGCACAGATACGCAGTATTTT
J gene: TRBJ1-1; D gene: .; clone size: once; V gene: TRBV9; CDR3 protein: CASSVATYNTEAFF; CDR3 DNA: TGTGCCAGCAGCGTAGCGACATATAACACTGAAGCTTTCTTT
J gene: TRBJ2-3; D gene: TRBD2; clone size: .; V gene: TRBV6-5; CDR3 protein: CASSNSGGAGDTQYF; CDR3 DNA: TGTGCCAGCAGTAACAGCGGGGGGGCAGGAGATACGCAGTATTTT
J gene: TRBJ2-7; D gene: TRBD2; clone size: .; V gene: TRBV7-8; CDR3 protein: CASSLALGLAGGLKKGEQYF; CDR3 DNA: TGTGCCAGCAGCCTCGCCCTGGGACTAGCGGGAGGGTTAAAAAAGGGCGAGCAGTACTTC